This T cell receptor beta chain emerged from a study of T cells after yellow fever vaccination (dated 2019 in TCRdb). In terms of the full investigation: Libraries from fractions with low cell numbers were prepared with the SMART-Seq v4 Ultra Low Input RNA kit. Two healthy male donors made up the cohort, one aged 18 to 29 years and the other aged 30 to 40 years. Blood samples were taken at several timepoints before and after primary and secondary immunization, and bulk PBMC replicates and cell subsets were isolated. To track T-cell clones before and after primary and booster YFV17D yellow fever vaccination, bulk TCR alpha and beta repertoires were sequenced longitudinally.

TCRdb names Illumina NovaSeq 6000 as the instrument used. TCR cDNA was synthesized by 5'RACE template switching, which introduced a universal primer site and unique molecular identifiers. cDNA synthesis was primed from both the TCR alpha and TCR beta constant segments. Libraries were amplified in two PCR steps, with sample barcodes and sequencing adapters added in the second step. Sequencing of libraries was performed on Illumina HiSeq 2500 (2x100 bp) or NovaSeq (2x150 bp). The authors' pipeline ran thus. Reads were demultiplexed and collapsed into UMI consensus sequences with MIGEC, and V(D)J alignment was performed with MiXCR. Vaccine-responding clonotypes were identified with edgeR using replicate PBMC samples, with FDR below 0.01 and a log2 fold change above 5 up to day 15 being required. Each bulk clonotype was labeled CD4 or CD8 based on which sequenced repertoire, CD4 or CD8, contained the clonotype at higher abundance. Clones were called with MiXCR by TCRdb after fastp trimmed the public reads at Q25, and only in-frame beta chains were retained. Identical CDR3 proteins give one entry, which carries the most common genes and DNA. In this record, the V and J calls reflect TCRdb's handling and not the investigators' own analysis. The sample records fewer than 400,000 distinct CDR3 sequences, around 10% of which are singletons. Less than 3.5% of the sample is held by the ten biggest clonotypes.

Many counts were recorded for this clonotype. Which antigen it targets is not known. There are no base qualities to consult, and no much larger clone falls within one base. Sample treatment or condition, as interpreted from the label and publication: live attenuated yellow fever vaccine strain. PBMCs were isolated from peripheral blood using a standard Ficoll-Paque protocol. CD4 and CD8 T-cell fractions were isolated with Dynabeads CD4 and CD8 positive selection kits. TriZol was used to extract RNA from bulk PBMCs, from CD4 and CD8 fractions, and from dextramer-positive and dextramer-negative fractions. The full study reports these points: After the booster, most of the clones that had expanded following primary vaccination were detected again (roughly 96% of CD4 and 80% to 90% of CD8), which suggests that memory was broadly maintained. Because the study included only a couple of donors, the extent to which the findings can be generalized is limited. A small share of clonotypes was detected in both CD4 and CD8 compartments, with the overlap likely arising from convergent recombination. The secondary T-cell response was found to be weaker but faster than the primary response, with a peak reached on day 5 rather than on day 15. Computational filtering was needed because FACS-sorted repertoires could contain abundant contaminating clonotypes from the bulk population.

Material: CD4+ T cells sorted from PBMCs, obtained 45 days after the yellow fever booster vaccination. This sequence originates from a man between 18 and 29 years old who received the YFV17D yellow fever vaccine.

The DNA reads as follows: TGTGCCAGCACCAAAGAGGTGGCAGACCCCACAGATACGCAGTATTTT. Its coded protein is CASTKEVADPTDTQYF. Here the chain combines TRBV6-1 and TRBJ2-3; the D segment cannot be called with confidence. Per the germline V gene, MNHNS is the CDR1 and SASEGT is the CDR2. The CDR3 holds 16 amino acids from the cysteine to the phenylalanine. Only the CDR3 DNA stays, 48 bases, in frame from base 1. V drops 7 bases and J drops 2 bases, leaving 19 bases in between.